Presented here are 20 T cell receptor beta chains from one specimen sequenced in a study of blood T cell repertoires in COVID-19. The table came from immunoSEQ multiplex PCR; TCRdb's copy has only in-frame clones and leaves some out. The data show about 300,000 clones, with 65% to 90% seen just once and about 4% held by the top ten. Sequencing input: PBMCs or T cells enriched from blood (not recorded which). Every receptor here comes from a man aged 30 to 39 who had recovered from COVID-19.

This clone was found a few times. The chain has TRBV7-2 and TRBJ1-4, with TRBD1 identical over 7 bases. The CDR3 has 15 amino acids. Germline CDR1 and CDR2: SGHTA and FQGNSA. The trim removed 5 bases at V and 3 bases at J, leaving 6 bases unmatched. CDR3 coding DNA: TGTGCCAGCAGCCTTGAGGGACAGCCTAATGAAAAACTGTTTTTT. Translated: CASSLEGQPNEKLFF.

CDR3 residues: CASSLEAAHLLWQYF. CDR3 sequence (DNA): TGTGCCAGCAGCCTTGAGGCAGCCCACCTCCTTTGGCAGTATTTT. The rearrangement links TRBV21-1 to TRBJ2-3; the D call in the table, TRBD2, was not verified against the DNA. TRBV21-1 is annotated as a pseudogene. The CDR3 runs to 15 residues.

The genes are TRBV27 and TRBJ2-3; 8 bases agree with TRBD1. The CDR3 loop spans 16 amino acids. Unmatched junction bases numbered 10, after V lost 5 bases and J lost 3 bases. Germline V gene data show CDR1 as MNHEY and CDR2 as SMNVEV (reference sequence). The DNA of the CDR3 is TGTGCCAGCAGTCTAACAGGGGGGATTTGGACAGATACGCAGTATTTT. Translating it yields CASSLTGGIWTDTQYF.

The V and J genes are TRBV6-6 and TRBJ1-1, with a possible D match to TRBD1 (5 bases). V shed 2 bases and J shed 0 bases, with 7 bases lying between them. Germline-derived CDR1 and CDR2 are MNHNY and SVGAGI (reference sequence). The CDR3 has 14 residues. CDR3 nucleotides: TGTGCCAGCAGTTACGTACAGGTGAACACTGAAGCTTTCTTT. Its protein product is CASSYVQVNTEAFF.

CDR3 DNA sequence: TGTGCCAGCAGTATACTAGCGGGGCAAACAGATACGCAGTATTTT. Translated, it gives CASSILAGQTDTQYF. The chain has TRBV27 and TRBJ2-3; 10 nucleotides agree with TRBD2. The CDR3 spans 15 residues. Trimming removed 5 bases from V and 3 bases from J; junction bases left unmatched: 5. Germline loops: CDR1 MNHEY, CDR2 SMNVEV (reference sequence).

This chain joins TRBV6-2 or TRBV6-3 and TRBJ2-1; TRBD2 matches at 15 bases. This CDR3 contains 16 residues. The germline CDR1 and CDR2 sequences are MNHEY and SVGEGT. V gave up 4 bases and J gave up 8 bases; unmatched junction bases: 6. The CDR3 sequence is CASSSWTSGRGDEQFF. The CDR3 region has the DNA TGTGCCAGCAGTTCCTGGACTAGCGGGAGGGGTGATGAGCAGTTCTTC.

The rearrangement links TRBV7-2 to TRBJ1-5; D unresolved. Germline-derived CDR1 and CDR2 are SGHTA and FQGNSA. With 8 bases removed from V and 7 bases from J, the gap between germline ends came to 30 bases. This CDR3 contains 18 residues. The CDR3 reads CASPRPPTEGAVGQPQHF. The DNA for the CDR3 is TGTGCCAGCCCACGACCCCCCACAGAGGGCGCGGTAGGGCAGCCCCAGCATTTT.

V usage is TRBV28 and J usage is TRBJ2-3, with 9 nucleotides matching TRBD1. The length of the CDR3 is 18 residues. CDR1 and CDR2 (germline): MDHEN, SYDVKM. J lost 1 base, V lost 4 bases, and 12 bases had no gene match. CDR3 region: CASSSRDRAKSGTDTQYF. The CDR3 DNA is TGTGCCAGCAGTTCCCGGGACAGGGCCAAGTCGGGCACAGATACGCAGTATTTT.

This clone was seen a few times. The chain employs TRBV19 and TRBJ1-1; D gene uncertain. The CDR3 contains 13 residues. Germline CDR1 and CDR2: LNHDA and SQIVND (reference sequence). V shed 9 bases and J shed 1 base, with 12 bases lying between them. This chain's CDR3 is CARSPESNTEAFF. The DNA of the CDR3 is TGTGCCAGATCCCCTGAGTCGAACACTGAAGCTTTCTTT.

This sequence joins TRBV19 and TRBJ2-3; 8 bases align to TRBD2. Germline V gives CDR1 LNHDA, CDR2 SQIVND (reference sequence). The CDR3 is made up of 16 amino acids. V gave up 2 bases and J gave up 1 base; unmatched junction bases: 5. CDR3 loop: CASSIRAGVGTDTQYF. CDR3 nucleotide sequence: TGTGCCAGTAGTATACGAGCGGGAGTCGGCACAGATACGCAGTATTTT.

This clone has a handful of counts. This chain links TRBV21-1 with TRBJ1-1. TRBV21-1 is deemed a pseudogene. This CDR3 is built from 14 residues. CDR3 region: CASSSILMNTEAFF. DNA of the CDR3: TGTGCCAGCAGCAGTATACTAATGAACACTGAAGCTTTCTTT.

J is TRBJ1-2 and V is TRBV4-2; D is ambiguous. Germline assignment: CDR1 LGHNA and CDR2 YNFKEQ. The CDR3 sequence is 13 residues long. Trimming took 1 base from V and 8 from J, leaving 11 bases between them. This CDR3 is CASSQGALYGYTF. The CDR3 coding sequence is TGTGCCAGCAGCCAAGGGGCCCTTTACGGCTACACCTTC.

This chain connects TRBV14 to TRBJ2-1; 8 bases are shared with TRBD1. Germline CDR1 SGHDN, CDR2 FVKESK. V shed 4 bases, J shed 5 bases, and the junction held 10 bases outside the gene matches. This CDR3 region has 16 residues. The CDR3 reads CASSPRTGNLHNEQFF. CDR3 bases: TGTGCCAGCAGCCCCCGGACAGGGAATCTCCACAATGAGCAGTTCTTC.

The J gene is TRBJ1-2, the V gene TRBV19; 8 positions match TRBD1. V gave up 8 bases and J gave up 4 bases; unmatched junction bases: 9. The CDR3 has 14 residues. CDR1 LNHDA and CDR2 SQIVND come from the germline V gene (reference sequence). The chain's CDR3 is CASHMGQAGYGYTF. CDR3 sequence (DNA): TGTGCCAGTCATATGGGACAGGCGGGCTATGGCTACACCTTC.

The chain is built from TRBV28 and TRBJ1-2, with TRBD1 as a possible D gene (5 bases). The germline gives CDR1 MDHEN, CDR2 SYDVKM. Trimming removed 7 bases at V and 4 bases at J, with 22 bases between. The CDR3 sequence is 16 residues long. CDR3 in amino acids: CASIDPRRGLGYGYTF. The DNA of the CDR3 is TGTGCCAGCATCGATCCCCGTCGGGGGTTGGGCTATGGCTACACCTTC.

The chain recombines TRBV27 with TRBJ1-2; TRBD1 aligns across 11 bases. The CDR3 is 14 amino acids. V shed 6 bases, J shed 5 bases, and the junction held 5 bases outside the gene matches. Germline loops: CDR1 MNHEY, CDR2 SMNVEV (reference sequence). Here the CDR3 DNA reads TGTGCCAGCAGGGGGGACAGGGGGTATTATGGCTACACCTTC. Translation: CASRGDRGYYGYTF.

V gene TRBV28 combines with J gene TRBJ2-2, with a tentative D call TRBD1 (6 bases). Trimming removed 7 bases from V and 0 bases from J, with 12 bases in between. Germline V gene sequence: CDR1 MDHEN, CDR2 SYDVKM. The CDR3 is 15 amino acids. CDR3 sequence (DNA): TGTGCCAGCATCAAGGGGGAAGCGAACACCGGGGAGCTGTTTTTT. Encoded protein: CASIKGEANTGELFF.

The chain employs TRBV5-4 and TRBJ2-2; a possible D gene is TRBD2 (7 bases). Germline CDR1 and CDR2: SGHNT and YYREEE (reference sequence). With 3 bases removed from V and 4 bases from J, the gap between germline ends came to 16 bases. This CDR3 is 16 amino acids long. The CDR3 nucleotides are TGTGCCAGCAGCTCCTCGGGGGGCCGTAGCACCGGGGAGCTGTTTTTT. It specifies CASSSSGGRSTGELFF.

The chain carries TRBV5-1 and TRBJ1-5; unclear D gene. Trimming cost V 3 bases and J 0 bases, with 10 bases left between them. Germline V gives CDR1 SGHRS, CDR2 YFSETQ. The CDR3 runs 15 residues. In DNA form, the CDR3 reads TGCGCCAGCAGCTCCAGCGGGAATAGCAATCAGCCCCAGCATTTT. As protein: CASSSSGNSNQPQHF.

The chain combines TRBV5-5 with TRBJ1-2, with D possibly TRBD1 on 6 matching bases. The CDR3 runs to 15 residues. V lost 0 bases and J lost 2, with 11 bases in between. Germline values: CDR1 SGHKS, CDR2 YYEKEE (reference sequence). This CDR3 is CASSLAAGANYGYTF. The CDR3 bases are TGTGCCAGCAGCTTGGCGGCAGGGGCCAACTATGGCTACACCTTC.